The rows below give T cell receptor beta chains drawn from one sample of a study of blood T cell repertoires in COVID-19. Using immunoSEQ multiplex PCR, the repertoire was profiled, and TCRdb retains in-frame clones only, with some absent. The sample holds about 90,000 clones, about 78% seen once. The specimen sequenced was peripheral blood. The receptors stem from a woman older than 75 with acute or convalescent COVID-19. Each CDR3 is given with its conserved first and last residue. D genes are given only for firm matches. For some rows the clone size is stated as once, few or many, or as a class when expanded; others skip it.

.	TRBV3-1/TRBV3-2	TRBJ1-1	.	CASSQDGDKDTEAFF	TGTGCCAGCAGCCAAGATGGGGACAAGGACACTGAAGCTTTCTTT
.	TRBV20-1	TRBJ2-7	.	CSASGGDSYEQYF	TGCAGTGCCAGTGGGGGGGACAGCTACGAGCAGTACTTC
.	TRBV19	TRBJ2-3	.	CASSPQTDTQYF	TGTGCCAGTAGTCCACAAACAGATACGCAGTATTTT
.	TRBV12-3/TRBV12-4	TRBJ1-5	.	CASSLTGNQPQHF	TGTGCCAGCAGTTTAACAGGCAATCAGCCCCAGCATTTT
.	TRBV5-1	TRBJ2-7	.	CASSLERGSFGEQYF	TGCGCCAGCAGCTTGGAACGGGGGAGCTTCGGCGAGCAGTACTTC
.	TRBV6-5	TRBJ2-2	few	CASSYQGLANTGELFF	TGTGCCAGCAGTTATCAGGGCCTTGCGAACACCGGGGAGCTGTTTTTT
TRBD2	TRBV9	TRBJ2-3	.	CASSPHRLAGGSDTQYF	TGTGCCAGCAGCCCCCACAGACTAGCGGGGGGGTCCGATACGCAGTATTTT
TRBD1	TRBV6-6	TRBJ1-1	.	CASRRTGGVGTEAFF	TGTGCCAGCAGACGGACAGGGGGGGTCGGTACTGAAGCTTTCTTT
.	TRBV6-5	TRBJ2-1	many	CASGRVNEQFF	TGTGCCAGCGGGAGAGTCAATGAGCAGTTCTTC
TRBD1	TRBV5-1	TRBJ2-5	once	CASSPTGTVNVPQETQYF	TGCGCCAGCAGCCCTACCGGGACAGTAAATGTCCCACAAGAGACCCAGTACTTC